These 24 T cell receptor beta chains share one sample of origin, sequenced in a study of T cells in localized non-small cell lung cancer. The repertoire was sequenced with immunoSEQ multiplex PCR; TCRdb's copy has only in-frame clones and lacks some. Here the sample spans about 59,000 clones, about 89% being singletons. The specimen was peripheral blood, collected before any cancer treatment. These TCRs come from a man aged 40-75 years with stage I lung adenocarcinoma.

The V call is TRBV11-3, the J call TRBJ2-1; TRBD2 is a possible D gene (6 bases). This CDR3 contains 14 residues. V was cut by 1 base and J by 7 bases, with 11 bases left in between. Germline V gene sequence: CDR1 SGHNT, CDR2 YENEEA. CDR3 nucleotide sequence: TGTGCCAGCAGCTTAGCGGGAGCTCGGAATGAGCAGTTCTTC. It translates to CASSLAGARNEQFF.

The rearrangement uses TRBV4-1 and TRBJ2-5; 8 bases fit TRBD2. The CDR3 loop spans 14 amino acids. Trimming took 2 bases from V and 5 from J; bases not matched to a gene: 4. In germline, CDR1 is MGHRA, CDR2 YSYEKL. The CDR3 reads CASSQWTSRETQYF. The CDR3, as DNA: TGCGCCAGCAGCCAATGGACTAGCCGGGAGACCCAGTACTTC.

In its sample, this clone was seen a few times. The sample holds other DNA sequences that translate to the same CDR3. The rearrangement uses TRBV19 and TRBJ2-7; 12 nucleotides align to TRBD2. After removal of 7 bases from V and 0 bases from J, the junction contained 1 base not matched to a gene. The CDR3 is 14 residues long. Germline V gene data show CDR1 as LNHDA and CDR2 as SQIVND (reference sequence). The CDR3 loop is CASKTSGSSYEQYF. CDR3 coding DNA: TGTGCCAGTAAGACTAGCGGGAGCTCCTACGAGCAGTACTTC. Supplemented by reference TRBV19 and TRBJ2-7, the full variable domain reads DGGITQSPKYLFRKEGQNVTLSCEQNLNHDAMYWYRQDPGQGLRLIYYSQIVNDFQKGDIAEGYSVSREKKESFPLTVTSAQKNPTAFYLCASKTSGSSYEQYFGPGTRLTVT.

This chain connects TRBV19 to TRBJ2-5; 9 bases are a match to TRBD1. The J segment lost 7 bases and the V segment lost 6 bases, leaving 9 bases of the junction unmatched. The CDR3 extends over 14 amino acids. Germline V gene lookup returns CDR1 LNHDA and CDR2 SQIVND (reference sequence). This CDR3 is CASSLGQGLATQYF. In nucleotides, the CDR3 is TGTGCCAGTAGCTTGGGACAGGGCTTGGCGACCCAGTACTTC.

The chain carries TRBV11-2 and TRBJ2-2, with D possibly TRBD2 on 5 matching bases. The V end was cut by 2 bases, the J end by 1 base, with 11 bases between. CDR1 SGHAT and CDR2 FQNNGV come from the germline V gene. The CDR3 spans 16 residues. CDR3 residues: CASSLREWVNTGELFF. In DNA form, the CDR3 reads TGTGCCAGCAGCTTAAGGGAGTGGGTGAACACCGGGGAGCTGTTTTTT.

The chain joins TRBV5-8 to TRBJ2-7, with 8 nucleotides matching TRBD1. CDR1 is SGHTS, CDR2 YDEGEE, per germline. The V segment lost 0 bases and the J segment 4 bases; nucleotides outside the gene matches: 9. The CDR3 has 16 residues. The CDR3 nucleotides read TGTGCCAGCAGCTTGGGTTCGCCGGGACAGGCGTACGAGCAGTACTTC. This translates into CASSLGSPGQAYEQYF.

V usage is TRBV14 and J usage is TRBJ2-1; 15 nucleotides match TRBD2. Germline CDR1 SGHDN, CDR2 FVKESK. The trim removed 4 bases at V and 10 bases at J, leaving 2 bases unmatched. This CDR3 region has 14 residues. CDR3 bases: TGTGCCAGCAGCCGAGGACTAGCGGGGGGGGAGCAGTTCTTC. As protein: CASSRGLAGGEQFF.

The chain has TRBV11-3 and TRBJ2-1; D is unclear. V shed 4 bases and J shed 8 bases, with 15 bases lying between them. The CDR3 contains 14 residues. The germline V gene encodes CDR1 SGHNT and CDR2 YENEEA. The CDR3 here is CASSYQGPTDEQFF. The CDR3 DNA is TGTGCCAGCAGCTATCAAGGGCCGACCGATGAGCAGTTCTTC.

This chain connects TRBV4-1 to TRBJ2-1; 12 bases fit TRBD2. Germline-derived CDR1 and CDR2 are MGHRA and YSYEKL. The J segment lost 1 base and the V segment lost 0 bases, leaving 16 bases of the junction unmatched. There are 22 residues in the CDR3. CDR3 DNA: TGCGCCAGCAGCCAAGACCGGCTAACACCGACTAGCGGGAGACTTTCCTACAATGAGCAGTTCTTC. This gives the protein CASSQDRLTPTSGRLSYNEQFF.

This rearrangement joins TRBV11-2 to TRBJ2-7; 9 nucleotides line up with TRBD2. The V gene end was trimmed by 5 bases and the J gene end by 4 bases; junction bases not matched to a gene: 3. CDR1 and CDR2 from the germline V gene are SGHAT and FQNNGV. The CDR3 is made up of 13 amino acids. DNA for the CDR3: TGTGCCAGCAGCCCTAGCGGGAATTACGAGCAGTACTTC. Translated: CASSPSGNYEQYF.

The chain carries TRBV11-3 and TRBJ2-7; D not certain. The CDR3 is made up of 14 amino acids. CDR1 SGHNT and CDR2 YENEEA come from the germline V gene. Trimming took 5 bases from V and 5 from J, leaving 16 bases between them. The chain's CDR3 is CASSEGLGRHEQYF. CDR3 bases: TGTGCCAGCAGCGAAGGCCTAGGTCGGCACGAGCAGTACTTC. The complete variable domain, with remaining parts taken from reference TRBV11-3 and TRBJ2-7, reads EAGVVQSPRYKIIEKKQPVAFWCNPISGHNTLYWYLQNLGQGPELLIRYENEEAVDDSQLPKDRFSAERLKGVDSTLKIQPAELGDSAVYLCASSEGLGRHEQYFGPGTRLTVT.

This sequence joins TRBV7-9 and TRBJ2-3, with 10 bases that match TRBD2. Germline assignment: CDR1 SEHNR and CDR2 FQNEAQ (reference sequence). The CDR3 extends over 15 amino acids. Losses at the gene ends were 5 bases for V and 0 bases for J; bases not matched to a gene: 2. CDR3 in amino acids: CASSVSGGSTDTQYF. The CDR3 DNA follows: TGTGCCAGCAGCGTTAGCGGGGGGAGCACAGATACGCAGTATTTT. The whole variable domain, remainder taken from reference TRBV7-9 and TRBJ2-3, is DTGVSQNPRHKITKRGQNVTFRCDPISEHNRLYWYRQTLGQGPEFLTYFQNEAQLEKSRLLSDRFSAERPKGSFSTLEIQRTEQGDSAMYLCASSVSGGSTDTQYFGPGTRLTVL.

The sample holds one count of this clone. The chain couples TRBV21-1 to TRBJ1-2. TRBV21-1 counts as a pseudogene. This CDR3 comprises 17 residues. CDR3 nucleotide sequence: TGTGCCAGCCCAAGACGGGGGTGGGGTAAGCAGGTCTATGGCTACACCTTC. Protein product: CASPRRGWGKQVYGYTF.

This chain joins TRBV6-1 and TRBJ2-3, with D tentatively TRBD2 (5 bases). Germline V CDR1 and CDR2: MNHNS, SASEGT. The V end was cut by 2 bases, the J end by 4 bases, with 13 bases between. This CDR3 has 15 residues. CDR3 bases: TGTGCCAGCAGTGAACGTCGAGGGTTGGCAGATACGCAGTATTTT. The encoded protein is CASSERRGLADTQYF.

The chain joins TRBV7-6 to TRBJ1-6; 7 bases agree with TRBD1. In germline, CDR1 is SGHVS, CDR2 FNYEAQ. The CDR3 runs 15 residues. The ends lost 5 bases at V and 7 bases at J; junction bases unmatched: 8. As DNA, the CDR3 is TGTGCCAGCAGCATGCAGACAGGGAAGAATTCACCCCTCCACTTT. As protein: CASSMQTGKNSPLHF.

This clone was observed a single time. The same CDR3 arises from other DNA sequences in this sample as well. The rearrangement joins TRBV7-2 to TRBJ2-1; possible D gene TRBD2, 6 bases. The CDR3 spans 15 residues. Germline CDR1 SGHTA, CDR2 FQGNSA. Trimming removed 1 base at V and 2 bases at J, with 9 bases between. The CDR3 is CASSLGGGTYNEQFF. In nucleotides, the CDR3 is TGTGCCAGCAGCTTAGGCGGCGGGACCTACAATGAGCAGTTCTTC.

V gene TRBV15 combines with J gene TRBJ2-5; 7 bases are a match to TRBD2. Unmatched junction bases numbered 9, after V lost 3 bases and J lost 2 bases. CDR1 is LNHNV and CDR2 is YYDKDF in the germline V gene (reference sequence). The CDR3 has 16 amino acids. CDR3 sequence reads: CATSRKELAPQETQYF. The CDR3 nucleotides read TGTGCCACCAGCAGGAAGGAACTAGCGCCTCAAGAGACCCAGTACTTC.

The chain joins TRBV6-1 to TRBJ1-6; D ambiguous. The germline gives CDR1 MNHNS, CDR2 SASEGT. The CDR3 has 15 residues. Trimming took off 6 bases at V and 0 bases at J, with 9 bases between the two ends. CDR3 coding DNA: TGTGCCAGCAGGGAGGAAAGCTCCTATAATTCACCCCTCCACTTT. Translating gives CASREESSYNSPLHF.

The chain joins TRBV5-4 to TRBJ2-2, with D possibly matching TRBD1 (7 bases). The V end lost 7 bases, the J end lost 3 bases, and 16 bases lay between the germline ends. CDR1 and CDR2 (germline): SGHNT, YYREEE (reference sequence). The CDR3 covers 15 residues. This chain's CDR3 is CASGTQGGYTGELFF. Written as DNA, the CDR3 is TGTGCCAGCGGAACTCAGGGGGGCTACACCGGGGAGCTGTTTTTT.

This clone was detected only once. The rearrangement joins TRBV28 to TRBJ2-7; D gene uncertain. This CDR3 is built from 12 residues. Germline V gene lookup returns CDR1 MDHEN and CDR2 SYDVKM. V dropped 3 bases and J dropped 7 bases, with 10 bases sitting between them. The CDR3 is CASSFWGREQYF. CDR3 bases: TGTGCCAGCAGTTTCTGGGGTAGGGAGCAGTACTTC.

The chain is built from TRBV29-1 and TRBJ2-7; D gene uncertain. There are 11 residues in the CDR3. The germline gives CDR1 SQVTM, CDR2 ANQGSEA. Trimming took 5 bases from V and 2 from J, leaving 7 bases between them. The CDR3 spells CSVRTAYEQYF. The CDR3 DNA sequence: TGCAGCGTTCGGACCGCCTACGAGCAGTACTTC.

The J gene is TRBJ2-5, the V gene TRBV5-1; 7 bases line up with TRBD1. The DNA end is a closer match to TRBJ2-7, so the J assignment may be wrong. Germline V gene lookup returns CDR1 SGHRS and CDR2 YFSETQ. CDR3 length equals 16 residues. The CDR3 nucleotides are TGCGCCAGCAGCGCCACGACAGGGCTCGGCTCCTACGAGCAGTACTTC. Translation: CASSATTGLGSYEQYF.

The rearrangement joins TRBV29-1 to TRBJ2-1; no firm D call. The CDR3 totals 11 residues. Germline V gene lookup returns CDR1 SQVTM and CDR2 ANQGSEA. Trimming shortened V by 7 bases and J by 5 bases, and 9 bases separated the two germline ends. CDR3 sequence (DNA): TGCAGCGCCCGCATTAACAATGAGCAGTTCTTC. It codes for CSARINNEQFF.

V is TRBV7-9 and J is TRBJ2-7; no definite D call. This CDR3 is built from 10 residues. V lost 11 bases and J lost 4, with 9 bases in between. Germline V gives CDR1 SEHNR, CDR2 FQNEAQ (reference sequence). The CDR3 nucleotides are TGTGCCCCCAACACGTACGAGCAGTACTTC. It is translated as CAPNTYEQYF.